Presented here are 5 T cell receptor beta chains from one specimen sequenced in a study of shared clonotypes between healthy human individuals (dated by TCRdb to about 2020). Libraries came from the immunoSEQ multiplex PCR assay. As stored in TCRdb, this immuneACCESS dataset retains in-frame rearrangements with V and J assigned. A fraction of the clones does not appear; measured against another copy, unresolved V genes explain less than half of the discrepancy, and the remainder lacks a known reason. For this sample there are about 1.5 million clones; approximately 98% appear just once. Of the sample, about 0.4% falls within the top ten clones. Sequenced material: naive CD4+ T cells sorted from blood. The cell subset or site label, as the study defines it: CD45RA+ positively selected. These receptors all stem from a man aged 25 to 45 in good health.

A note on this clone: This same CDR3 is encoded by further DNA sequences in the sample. CDR3 bases: TGTGCCACCAGCAGAGTTAGTCAGCCCCAGCATTTT. Its protein product is CATSRVSQPQHF. This chain joins TRBV15 and TRBJ1-5; D uncertain. Trimming shortened V by 1 base and J by 6 bases, and 4 bases separated the two germline ends. This CDR3 is 12 amino acids long. CDR1 and CDR2 from the germline V gene are LNHNV and YYDKDF (reference sequence).

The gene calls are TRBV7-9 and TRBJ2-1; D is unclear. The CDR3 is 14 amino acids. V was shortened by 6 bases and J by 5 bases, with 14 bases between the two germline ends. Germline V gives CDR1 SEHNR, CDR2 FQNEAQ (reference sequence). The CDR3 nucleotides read TGTGCCAGCAGTCTCCTGGACGGTGACAATGAGCAGTTCTTC. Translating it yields CASSLLDGDNEQFF. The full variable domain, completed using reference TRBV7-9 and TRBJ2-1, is DTGVSQNPRHKITKRGQNVTFRCDPISEHNRLYWYRQTLGQGPEFLTYFQNEAQLEKSRLLSDRFSAERPKGSFSTLEIQRTEQGDSAMYLCASSLLDGDNEQFFGPGTRLTVL.

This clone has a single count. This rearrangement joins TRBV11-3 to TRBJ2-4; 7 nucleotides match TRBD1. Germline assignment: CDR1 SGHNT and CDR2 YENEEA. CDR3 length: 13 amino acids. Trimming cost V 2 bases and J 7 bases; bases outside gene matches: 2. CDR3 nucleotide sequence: TGTGCCAGCAGCTTATCGGGACAGAACATTCAGTACTTC. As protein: CASSLSGQNIQYF.

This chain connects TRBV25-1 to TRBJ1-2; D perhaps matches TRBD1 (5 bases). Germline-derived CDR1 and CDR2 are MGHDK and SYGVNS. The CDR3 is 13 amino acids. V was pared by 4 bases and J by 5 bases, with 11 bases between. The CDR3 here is CASSVGTRYGYTF. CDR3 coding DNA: TGTGCCAGCAGTGTAGGGACCCGGTATGGCTACACCTTC.

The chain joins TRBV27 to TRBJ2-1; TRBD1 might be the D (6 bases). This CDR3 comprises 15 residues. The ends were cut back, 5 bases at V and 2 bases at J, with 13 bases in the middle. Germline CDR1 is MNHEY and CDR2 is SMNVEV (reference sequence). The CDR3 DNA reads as TGTGCCAGCAGTCCACAGACAGGCGCCTACAATGAGCAGTTCTTC. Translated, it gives CASSPQTGAYNEQFF.